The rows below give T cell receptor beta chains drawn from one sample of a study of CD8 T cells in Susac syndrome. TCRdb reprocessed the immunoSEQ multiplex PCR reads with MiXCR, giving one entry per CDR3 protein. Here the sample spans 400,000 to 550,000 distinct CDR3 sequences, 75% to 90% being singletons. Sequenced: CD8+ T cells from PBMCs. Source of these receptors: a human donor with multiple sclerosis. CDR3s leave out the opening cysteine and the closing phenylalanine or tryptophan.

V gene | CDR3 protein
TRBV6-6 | ASSYVDRGNTEAF
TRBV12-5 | ASVGQGGTDTQY
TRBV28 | ASSKGISNQPQH
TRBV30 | AWSDRDRYYEQY
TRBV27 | ASSFYPTNEQY
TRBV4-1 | ASSQGTPGYNEQF
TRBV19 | ASSIGGTANEKLF
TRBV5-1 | ASSFGPDRPNTEAF
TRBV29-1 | SVEGTSGRPAGELF
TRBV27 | ASSLSGRIYEQY
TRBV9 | ASSVGTPSPYNEQF
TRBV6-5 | ASSYSEQGALGYT
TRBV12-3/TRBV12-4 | ASTDTHPRGGEQF
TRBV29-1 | SVDPQGNEQF
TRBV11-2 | ASSPSRDGYGAQY
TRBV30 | AWSVLETAEQF
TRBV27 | ASREGTGYT
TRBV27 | ASSLEGSEQY
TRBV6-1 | ASSASTGVYGAF
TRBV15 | ATSSPSGTIYNEQF
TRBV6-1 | ASSEVGELNTEVF
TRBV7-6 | ASSRRDRELWYYEQY
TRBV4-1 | ASSQDAASSDTGELF
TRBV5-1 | ASSYDRETYEQY
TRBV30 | AWSHSPEGQGDPNSPPH
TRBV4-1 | ASSQDVRVTEAF
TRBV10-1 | ARGYEQY
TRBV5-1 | ASSWTDMNTGELF
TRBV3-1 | ASSQFPGGPYEQY
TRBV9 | ASSVEEGYTYEQY
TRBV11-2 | ASSFPGGGAWDEQF
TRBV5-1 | ASSLDTGVHTEAF
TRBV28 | ASSLAGTEETQY
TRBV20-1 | SARGTESTEAF
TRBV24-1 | ATSDPSGRAYEQY
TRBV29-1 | SVVPGLAGEETQY
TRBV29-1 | SVLAGGYYEQY
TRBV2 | ASNPHGTAFFLGEQF
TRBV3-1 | ASSPSGLDSTDTQY
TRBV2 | ASEGRPNTEAF
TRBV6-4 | ASSDGASGGSTDTQY
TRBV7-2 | ASSQDLSFYNEQF
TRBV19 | ASSLRTGYSGSGANVLT
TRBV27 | ASGLQGAEAF